The source of this T cell receptor (beta chain) is a study of blood T cell repertoires in COVID-19. Study background: Acute-phase and convalescent COVID-19 samples originated in the United States, Italy and Spain. The analysed material was cDNA or gDNA that came from T cells, B-cell-depleted T cells, or PBMCs.

This clone was seen a single time. The germline gives CDR1 MNHEY, CDR2 SVGAGI. Trimming pared 2 bases from V and 4 bases from J, leaving 11 bases between. The CDR3 contains 15 residues. Per the original methods: Amplification of reference gene primers provided the estimated nucleated cell counts. The table came from immunoSEQ multiplex PCR; TCRdb's copy has only in-frame clones and leaves some out. V, J and clone size were drawn from that table, and D and trimming were deduced from the DNA. The table lists some 70,000 clones, around nine tenths of them singletons. J is TRBJ2-2 and V is TRBV6-5; TRBD2 might be the D (5 bases). What was sequenced was peripheral blood. This TCR was recovered from a man between 65 and 85 years old with active or convalescent COVID-19. The CDR3 sequence is CASSYPGLSTGELFF. The CDR3 bases are TGTGCCAGCAGTTACCCAGGACTCAGCACCGGGGAGCTGTTTTTT.